This T cell receptor (beta chain) was recovered during a study of blood T cell repertoires in COVID-19. About the research overall: T cells, B-cell-depleted T cells, or PBMCs supplied cDNA or gDNA.

The germline V gene has CDR1 SGHRS and CDR2 YFSETQ. The CDR3 has 15 residues. With 1 base removed from V and 2 bases from J, the gap between germline ends came to 9 bases. Only in-frame clones appear in the TCRdb table, and some are missing; sequencing was by immunoSEQ multiplex PCR. The data contain a few hundred thousand clones, approximately 88% of them seen just once; the ten biggest clones take up about 1.2%. The study drew participants aged about 18 to 89 years from under 30 US areas. Participant-given clinical history determined each cohort assignment. The receptor was isolated from a woman aged 40 to 49 with acute COVID-19. V and J are TRBV5-1 and TRBJ2-2; no clear D. Sequencing was performed on PBMCs or T cells enriched from blood (not recorded which). The CDR3 DNA sequence: TGCGCCAGCAGCTTGTTTAGCCTTAACACCGGGGAGCTGTTTTTT. Protein sequence: CASSLFSLNTGELFF.